This is a list of T cell receptor beta chains from one sample in a study of T-cell reconstitution after alpha-beta-depleted transplantation in children. MiXCR, applied by TCRdb to the PCR reads, yields one record per CDR3 protein. In the table there are roughly 300,000 distinct CDR3 sequences, around 9.6% of which are singletons. The sample in question was PBMCs from the stem cell graft donor, obtained from the stem cell graft. Receptors were obtained from a human donor who donated a stem cell graft to a child with SCID. Both conserved end residues are part of each CDR3. Each record gives: clone size, V gene, J gene, D gene, CDR3 length, CDR3 DNA, CDR3 protein. A D gene is named only where the DNA matches it firmly. Not all rows give a size; the values are once, few, many and, for expanded clones, a class.

>few|TRBV29-1|TRBJ1-2|NA|13
TGCAGCGTCCAGGGGCTGGTTAACTATGGCTACACCTTC
CSVQGLVNYGYTF
>few|TRBV11-1|TRBJ2-3|TRBD2|18
TGTGCCAGCAGCTTGACTAGCGGGGGGCCCGTAGGCACAGATACGCAGTATTTT
CASSLTSGGPVGTDTQYF
>NA|TRBV5-1|TRBJ2-7|TRBD1|14
TGCGCCAGCAGCCGGGACAGGGGATTCTACGAGCAGTACTTC
CASSRDRGFYEQYF
>many|TRBV10-3|TRBJ2-6|NA|15
TGTGCCATCAGTGTAGGGATCTCTGGGGCCAACGTCCTGACTTTC
CAISVGISGANVLTF
>NA|TRBV20-1|TRBJ2-5|NA|15
TGCAGTGCTAAAAGGGGTAGCACTGTCCAAGAGACCCAGTACTTC
CSAKRGSTVQETQYF
>once|TRBV7-9|TRBJ1-4|TRBD1|15
TGTGCCAGCAGATCGGGACAGGGGGCTGATGAAAAACTGTTTTTT
CASRSGQGADEKLFF
>few|TRBV12-3/TRBV12-4|TRBJ2-7|TRBD1|15
TGTGCCAGCAGTTGGGCGGACAGGGGTACCTACGAGCAGTACTTC
CASSWADRGTYEQYF
>few|TRBV5-1|TRBJ1-2|TRBD1|13
TGCGCCAGCAGTCCAGGGGGTAGCTATGGCTACACCTTC
CASSPGGSYGYTF
>many|TRBV25-1|TRBJ2-2|NA|17
TGTGCCAGCAGGGCCAGGACCGGGACTCGGAACACCGGGGAGCTGTTTTTT
CASRARTGTRNTGELFF
>NA|TRBV9|TRBJ2-7|TRBD1|14
TGTGCCAGCAGTAACGGACAGGTGACCTACGAGCAGTACTTC
CASSNGQVTYEQYF
>many|TRBV20-1|TRBJ2-4|NA|12
TGCAGTGCCACAGGGATCAAAAACATTCAGTACTTC
CSATGIKNIQYF
>many|TRBV3-1|TRBJ1-1|TRBD1|13
TGTGCCAGCAGCGACAGGGCGGGCACTGAAGCTTTCTTT
CASSDRAGTEAFF
>few|TRBV29-1|TRBJ1-2|NA|12
TGCAGCGTTGAAGTGGGGAACTATGGCTACACCTTC
CSVEVGNYGYTF
>few|TRBV7-3|TRBJ1-1|NA|17
TGTGCCAGCGCCCTTGAGGGTCTGAGGGTACGGAACACTGAAGCTTTCTTT
CASALEGLRVRNTEAFF
>many|TRBV9|TRBJ2-1|TRBD1|15
TGTGCCAGCAGCGCAGCGGGACAGGGGCACAATGAGCAGTTCTTC
CASSAAGQGHNEQFF
>NA|TRBV7-8|TRBJ2-1|TRBD2|15
TGTGCCAGCAGCTTCGGACTAGCGGGGGGGAGGGAGCAGTTCTTC
CASSFGLAGGREQFF
>once|TRBV7-3|TRBJ2-1|TRBD2|14
TGTGCCAGCAGCTTTGGCGGGGGGGCTTATGAGCAGTTCTTC
CASSFGGGAYEQFF
>NA|TRBV6-5|TRBJ1-3|NA|13
TGTGCCAGCAGTTACGGACTTCGTGACACCATATATTTT
CASSYGLRDTIYF
>NA|TRBV7-2|TRBJ2-3|NA|15
TGTGCCAGCAGCTTAGACCCTAGCCGCTCAGATACGCAGTATTTT
CASSLDPSRSDTQYF
>NA|TRBV20-1|TRBJ1-4|NA|13
TGCAGTGCTAGAGACAGGATAGGGGAAAAACTGTTTTTT
CSARDRIGEKLFF
>few|TRBV5-6|TRBJ1-2|NA|13
TGTGCCAGCAGCTTGCTCCCGGGACTTGGCTACACCTTC
CASSLLPGLGYTF
>NA|TRBV29-1|TRBJ2-2|NA|14
TGCAGCGGGGCCCTAGCTACAGGCCCCGGGGAGCTGTTTTTT
CSGALATGPGELFF
>few|TRBV5-1|TRBJ2-7|NA|13
TGCGCCAGCAGCTTGGCCGAAGCGGAGGTGCAGTACTTC
CASSLAEAEVQYF
>NA|TRBV24-1|TRBJ1-2|TRBD1|20
TGTGCCACCAGTGATTTGTTGAAGACAGGGTACCCGGCTGAGCCCTATGGCTACACCTTC
CATSDLLKTGYPAEPYGYTF
>many|TRBV10-3|TRBJ2-1|TRBD1|14
TGTGCCATCAGTACCGGGACAGGCACTAATGAGCAGTTCTTC
CAISTGTGTNEQFF
>many|TRBV4-1|TRBJ2-7|NA|13
TGCGCCAGCAGCCAAGATAAAGGCTACGAGCAGTACTTC
CASSQDKGYEQYF
>NA|TRBV6-1|TRBJ2-5|NA|14
TGTGCCAGCAGTGACGGGGGCAGGGAAGAGACCCAGTACTTC
CASSDGGREETQYF
>few|TRBV6-5|TRBJ2-3|TRBD1|14
TGTGCCAGCAACAAAAGGGGGCCTGAGGATACGCAGTATTTT
CASNKRGPEDTQYF
>few|TRBV19|TRBJ2-2|TRBD1|16
TGTGCCAGTAGTATCGGACAGGCCGTGAGGACCGGGGAGCTGTTTTTT
CASSIGQAVRTGELFF
>few|TRBV14|TRBJ2-1|TRBD2|17
TGTGCCAGCAGCCAAGATAGCGGGTTAACCTTCTACAATGAGCAGTTCTTC
CASSQDSGLTFYNEQFF
>NA|TRBV20-1|TRBJ1-2|NA|13
TGCAGTGCTAGATCCGGGACTGACTATGGCTACACCTTC
CSARSGTDYGYTF
>few|TRBV12-3/TRBV12-4|TRBJ2-5|TRBD2|12
TGTGCCAGCAGCGTGACTAGCTGGGCCCAGTACTTC
CASSVTSWAQYF
>many|TRBV3-1|TRBJ2-5|TRBD1|13
TGTGCCAGCAGCCAAACAGGGGACAAGACCCAGTACTTC
CASSQTGDKTQYF
>NA|TRBV12-3/TRBV12-4|TRBJ2-7|TRBD1|14
TGTGCCAGCAGTTTAAGCAGGGGGAGCGACGAGCAGTACTTC
CASSLSRGSDEQYF
>few|TRBV12-3/TRBV12-4|TRBJ2-7|TRBD1|13
TGTGCCAGCAGCCACGACAGGGCATACGAGCAGTACTTC
CASSHDRAYEQYF
>many|TRBV3-1|TRBJ2-3|NA|15
TGTGCCAGCAGCAAGGTGGGGACATGGACAGATACGCAGTATTTT
CASSKVGTWTDTQYF
>once|TRBV7-9|TRBJ2-5|NA|14
TGTGCCAGCAGCTTTATGAAGGGAGGAGAGACCCAGTACTTC
CASSFMKGGETQYF
>NA|TRBV5-1|TRBJ2-5|TRBD2|15
TGCGCCAGCAGCTCACCGGGGGGACTCCAAGAGACCCAGTACTTC
CASSSPGGLQETQYF
>NA|TRBV5-6|TRBJ2-1|TRBD1|15
TGTGCCAGCAGCTTGATAGGGACAGGGTCCAATGAGCAGTTCTTC
CASSLIGTGSNEQFF
>few|TRBV27|TRBJ1-1|NA|13
TGTGCCAGCAGAGGGGGGTCTAGACCCGAAGCTTTCTTT
CASRGGSRPEAFF
>few|TRBV12-3/TRBV12-4|TRBJ2-1|TRBD2|15
TGTGCCAGCAAAGTTTCGGGGGGGAGGTACAATGAGCAGTTCTTC
CASKVSGGRYNEQFF
>few|TRBV18|TRBJ2-5|TRBD1|16
TGTGCCAGCTCAACGGAAAAGGACAGGGGGAGAAAGACCCAGTACTTC
CASSTEKDRGRKTQYF
>NA|TRBV11-2|TRBJ1-1|NA|12
TGTGCCAGCAGCTTATGGGGCACTGAAGCTTTCTTT
CASSLWGTEAFF
>NA|TRBV20-1|TRBJ2-5|TRBD1|13
TGCAGTGCTATTGGGACAGTCCAAGAGACCCAGTACTTC
CSAIGTVQETQYF
>few|TRBV11-2|TRBJ2-5|TRBD2|15
TGTGCCAGCAGCTTAGATTTCGCGGGGGAAGAGACCCAGTACTTC
CASSLDFAGEETQYF